Given below is one T cell receptor (beta chain) in context. The sample comes from a study of patients and donors after allogeneic stem cell transplantation. From the RT-PCR reads, TCRdb called clonotypes with MiXCR, one entry per CDR3 protein. The data show 400,000 to 500,000 distinct CDR3 sequences, 15% to 20% seen once. Germline lookup yields CDR1 SGHTA and CDR2 FQGNSA. This CDR3 has 13 amino acids. Trimming left V 6 bases short and J 2 bases short, with 10 bases between. The V gene is TRBV7-2, the J gene TRBJ2-5, with D perhaps given as TRBD1 or TRBD2 (5 bases each). Material for sequencing was blood, either unsorted or a sorted T cell fraction (not recorded which). The source is a human donor who was either an allogeneic HSCT recipient or a stem cell or donor lymphocyte infusion donor (not recorded which). It is not recorded whose cells these are; they may come from a transplant donor. CDR3 protein: CASRGRIQETQYF. CDR3 bases: TGTGCCAGCAGGGGACGGATACAAGAGACCCAGTACTTC.